One sample yielded the 3 T cell receptor beta chains listed below, sequenced in a study of blood T cell repertoires in COVID-19. Data came from immunoSEQ multiplex PCR; TCRdb stores just in-frame clones and leaves some out. The sample gives some 160,000 clones, roughly 88% of which show up once; roughly 4.5% is in the top ten. The sequencing input was peripheral blood. Receptors were obtained from a young man with COVID-19, enrolled during active disease.

The V call is TRBV27, the J call TRBJ1-6; D perhaps matches TRBD1 (5 bases). The ends were cut back, 7 bases at V and 14 bases at J, with 12 bases in the middle. The CDR3 length is 11 residues. The germline CDR1 and CDR2 sequences are MNHEY and SMNVEV (reference sequence). The CDR3 region is CASTGGEALHF. The CDR3 DNA is TGTGCCAGCACGGGGGGTGAGGCCCTCCACTTT.

This clone was recorded only once. The chain links TRBV9 to TRBJ1-1; D possibly corresponds to TRBD1 (6 bases). The CDR3 loop spans 14 amino acids. With 4 bases removed from V and 2 bases from J, the gap between germline ends came to 12 bases. Per the germline V gene, CDR1 is SGDLS and CDR2 is YYNGEE. The CDR3 sequence is CASSSQGFNTEAFF. The CDR3 DNA reads TGTGCCAGCAGCTCTCAGGGGTTTAACACTGAAGCTTTCTTT.

The chain carries TRBV19 and TRBJ1-2; 11 bases line up with TRBD1. The V gene's germline CDR1 is LNHDA and CDR2 SQIVND (reference sequence). After removal of 5 bases from V and 4 bases from J, the junction contained 6 bases not matched to a gene. This CDR3 comprises 15 residues. CDR3 sequence: CASSAGQGGAYGYTF. The CDR3, as DNA: TGTGCCAGTAGTGCGGGACAGGGGGGTGCCTATGGCTACACCTTC.